This T cell receptor (beta chain) was sequenced during a study of beta chain features in type 1 diabetes. Study-wide points: The question left open here concerned HLA type influencing TCRB rearrangement. Type 1 diabetes patients had moderately but significantly shorter TCRB CDR3s in all four CD4+ subsets.

One heparinised draw of blood, averaging about 120 mL, came from each donor. A few counts support this clone. Its antigen is undetermined. Every bit of the isolated RNA underwent reverse transcription, so sequencing read expressed TCRB transcripts. TCRdb's copy holds only in-frame clones and misses some; the assay was immunoSEQ multiplex PCR. The repertoire consists of over 150,000 clones, with 7.5% to 9.5% occurring once and the leading ten covering 0.54%. This CDR3 spans 16 amino acids. The J segment lost 1 base and the V segment lost 0 bases, leaving 4 bases of the junction unmatched. Germline CDR1 is MNHNY and CDR2 is SVGAGI (reference sequence).

The source of this sequence is a woman in her late teens or twenties with type 1 diabetes. The V and J genes are TRBV6-6 and TRBJ1-1, with 8 bases identical to TRBD1. The material sequenced was central memory CD4+ T cells from blood. CDR3 DNA sequence: TGTGCCAGCAGTTACTCGTACGGACAGGGGAACACTGAAGCTTTCTTT. Encoded protein: CASSYSYGQGNTEAFF.